This T cell receptor (beta chain) comes out of a study of spatial heterogeneity in lung cancer. The wider study: Sequencing consistently turned up more beta-chain sequences than alpha-chain sequences. There were, on average, more than ten raw-read appearances for each unique TCR and UMI combination.

The V gene lost 7 bases and the J gene lost 9 bases, with 10 bases spanning the gap. Per germline, CDR1 MNHEY and CDR2 SVGAGI. This CDR3 has 11 amino acids. The time point is: sample taken at primary tumor resection. Extraction of whole RNA from tumor, nontumor lung or frozen PBMC preceded unsorted sequencing. TCR cDNA molecules each carried a unique molecular identifier. One entry per CDR3 protein results from TCRdb running MiXCR on the 5' RACE reads. The profile shows about 80,000 distinct CDR3 sequences, 15% to 20% of them singletons. This clonotype was recorded only once. What it recognizes is unknown. Study outcomes and limitations: Ubiquitous expanded tumor TCRs showed up in blood more at resection than follow-up.

This TCR derives from a male donor with early-stage non-small cell lung cancer. Source: PBMCs, taken at surgery. This rearrangement joins TRBV6-5 to TRBJ2-1, with D possibly being TRBD1 (5 bases). The CDR3: CASKGYAEQFF. The CDR3 DNA is TGTGCCAGCAAGGGGTATGCTGAGCAGTTCTTC.